This entry lists 29 T cell receptor beta chains sequenced from one sample in a study of beta chain features in type 1 diabetes (dated by TCRdb to 2017 to 2018). Library method: the immunoSEQ multiplex PCR assay. The entire amount of isolated RNA was reverse transcribed using the High Capacity cDNA Reverse Transcription Kit, so the sequenced TCRB transcripts were expressed ones. In its TCRdb copy, this immuneACCESS table keeps in-frame sequences only and misses some clones. Where compared with another copy, unresolved V genes explain less than half of these, and the others have no known cause. The sample table contains 250,000 or so clones; only one count was recorded for around 26% of them. The top ten constitute 3.5% to 4.5% of the sample. The sequenced material came from central memory CD4+ T cells from blood. All receptors come from a man between 25 and 39 years old in good health.

Only a few counts were recorded for this clone. The J gene is TRBJ1-3, the V gene TRBV7-2, with D hard to call. This CDR3 is built from 13 residues. The V and J ends lost 7 bases and 1 base respectively, with 8 bases between them. The V gene's germline CDR1 is SGHTA and CDR2 FQGNSA. The CDR3 protein is CASTQGSGNTIYF. The CDR3 DNA reads TGTGCCAGCACCCAAGGGTCTGGAAACACCATATATTTT.

The chain is built from TRBV29-1 and TRBJ2-1; TRBD1 agrees at 7 bases. Per the germline V gene, CDR1 is SQVTM and CDR2 is ANQGSEA. The CDR3 is 11 residues long. V was clipped by 5 bases and J by 15 bases; unmatched bases: 10. DNA for the CDR3: TGCAGCGTTCGCCCCGGGACAGAGACGTTCTTC. This codes for CSVRPGTETFF.

A few counts support this clone. V usage is TRBV29-1 and J usage is TRBJ2-7; tentatively, D is TRBD1 (7 bases). This CDR3 spans 14 amino acids. V dropped 0 bases and J dropped 4 bases, with 13 bases sitting between them. Germline CDR1 reads SQVTM; CDR2 reads ANQGSEA. For the CDR3, the DNA is TGCAGCGTTGAAGATCGGCAGGGGGGATACGAGCAGTACTTC. It is translated as CSVEDRQGGYEQYF.

The J gene is TRBJ2-7, the V gene TRBV14; D may be TRBD2 (7 bases). The CDR3 consists of 16 residues. CDR1 and CDR2 from the germline V gene are SGHDN and FVKESK. V dropped 3 bases and J dropped 3 bases, with 18 bases sitting between them. CDR3 DNA sequence: TGTGCCAGCAGCCAGTATCCGGGGGGCTACAACTACGAGCAGTACTTC. Amino acids: CASSQYPGGYNYEQYF.

The chain joins TRBV29-1 to TRBJ1-1; 9 bases map to TRBD1. The CDR3 extends over 15 amino acids. The germline gives CDR1 SQVTM, CDR2 ANQGSEA. J gave up 6 bases and V 4 bases, and 12 bases lay outside the gene matches. Here the CDR3 DNA reads TGCAGCGTTGTTCACCATGGGGACAGGGACCCTGAAGCTTTCTTT. Translating gives CSVVHHGDRDPEAFF.

The rearrangement joins TRBV5-6 to TRBJ2-7; D is unclear. This CDR3 has 11 amino acids. Germline-derived CDR1 and CDR2 are SGHDT and YYEEEE. V dropped 0 bases and J dropped 7 bases, with 5 bases sitting between them. The CDR3 DNA sequence: TGTGCCAGCAGCTTGGCGGTTGAGCAGTACTTC. Translating it yields CASSLAVEQYF.

This chain uses TRBV5-1 with TRBJ2-7; TRBD1 is a possible D gene (5 bases). CDR3 length equals 11 residues. Germline CDR1 is SGHRS and CDR2 is YFSETQ. The germline V and J ends were trimmed by 3 bases and 6 bases, with 7 bases remaining between them. DNA of the CDR3: TGCGCCAGCAGCTCGGACACCGAGCAGTACTTC. Its protein is CASSSDTEQYF. The variable domain in full, with the rest retrieved from reference TRBV5-1 and TRBJ2-7, is KAGVTQTPRYLIKTRGQQVTLSCSPISGHRSVSWYQQTPGQGLQFLFEYFSETQRNKGNFPGRFSGRQFSNSRSEMNVSTLELGDSALYLCASSSDTEQYFGPGTRLTVT.

This clone occurred a few times. The chain joins TRBV6-5 to TRBJ1-2, with TRBD1 matching 7 bases. V was clipped by 2 bases and J by 8 bases; unmatched bases: 8. The germline V gene has CDR1 MNHEY and CDR2 SVGAGI. The CDR3 covers 14 residues. The chain's CDR3 is CASSYQGEIGGYTF. Here the CDR3 DNA reads TGTGCCAGCAGTTACCAGGGGGAGATTGGAGGCTACACCTTC.

The chain joins TRBV2 to TRBJ2-1, with D hard to call. The V gene's germline CDR1 is SNHLY and CDR2 FYNNEI. The CDR3 is made up of 13 amino acids. Trimming took off 6 bases at V and 3 bases at J, with 9 bases between the two ends. The chain's CDR3 is CASRVHLYNEQFF. CDR3 DNA: TGTGCCAGCAGAGTACACCTCTACAATGAGCAGTTCTTC.

This clone has a handful of counts. The gene calls are TRBV19 and TRBJ2-1, with 8 bases lining up with TRBD2. Germline trimming cut 7 bases from V and 5 bases from J; bases unmatched to any gene: 7. The CDR3 has 14 amino acids. Germline CDR1 reads LNHDA; CDR2 reads SQIVND (reference sequence). In nucleotides, the CDR3 is TGTGCCAGTACCCTGACTAGCGCCCACAATGAGCAGTTCTTC. Protein sequence: CASTLTSAHNEQFF.

The rearrangement links TRBV5-1 to TRBJ2-3; 7 bases are a match to TRBD2. This CDR3 has 14 amino acids. V was pared by 2 bases and J by 4 bases, with 4 bases of the junction left unmatched. CDR1 is SGHRS and CDR2 is YFSETQ in the germline V gene. Here the CDR3 reads CASSFGGSADTQYF. The CDR3 coding sequence is TGCGCCAGCAGCTTTGGCGGGAGTGCAGATACGCAGTATTTT. Full variable domain (rest looked up from reference TRBV5-1 and TRBJ2-3): KAGVTQTPRYLIKTRGQQVTLSCSPISGHRSVSWYQQTPGQGLQFLFEYFSETQRNKGNFPGRFSGRQFSNSRSEMNVSTLELGDSALYLCASSFGGSADTQYFGPGTRLTVL.

In its sample, this clone was seen a few times. V is TRBV29-1 and J is TRBJ2-5, with D perhaps TRBD1 or TRBD2 (5 bases each). The CDR3 totals 14 residues. Per the germline V gene, CDR1 is SQVTM and CDR2 is ANQGSEA. V gave up 7 bases and J gave up 3 bases, with 18 bases separating them. The CDR3, as DNA: TGCAGCGCACAAGCCCGAGGGGTGGAAGAGACCCAGTACTTC. Its protein product is CSAQARGVEETQYF.

This chain connects TRBV27 to TRBJ2-3; 11 bases map to TRBD2. Unmatched junction bases numbered 12, after V lost 5 bases and J lost 2 bases. CDR1 is MNHEY, CDR2 SMNVEV, per germline (reference sequence). There are 18 residues in the CDR3. The CDR3 DNA reads as TGTGCCAGCAGTGAGCCGGACGGGACTAGCGGTCACACAGATACGCAGTATTTT. This sequence encodes CASSEPDGTSGHTDTQYF.

This clone was picked up a small number of times. The chain is built from TRBV25-1 and TRBJ2-6; 8 positions match TRBD1. The CDR3 runs to 16 residues. Germline loops: CDR1 MGHDK, CDR2 SYGVNS. V gave up 3 bases and J gave up 3 bases; unmatched junction bases: 4. Here the CDR3 DNA reads TGTGCCAGCAGTGATCCAGGGGGCTTTGGGGCCAACGTCCTGACTTTC. Protein sequence: CASSDPGGFGANVLTF.

This clone was found a few times. CDR3 nucleotides: TGTGCCAGCAGCTCCATCGACGACAGGGTTCGATATGGCTACACCTTC. It translates to CASSSIDDRVRYGYTF. The chain combines TRBV7-2 with TRBJ1-2; 7 bases are shared with TRBD1. The junction had 13 bases not matched to a gene; V was cut back by 4 bases and J by 5 bases. This CDR3 contains 16 residues. Germline-derived CDR1 and CDR2 are SGHTA and FQGNSA. Complete variable domain (other parts from reference TRBV7-2 and TRBJ1-2): GAGVSQSPSNKVTEKGKDVELRCDPISGHTALYWYRQSLGQGLEFLIYFQGNSAPDKSGLPSDRFSAERTGGSVSTLTIQRTQQEDSAVYLCASSSIDDRVRYGYTFGSGTRLTVV.

The J gene is TRBJ1-2, the V gene TRBV5-6, with TRBD1 matching 7 bases. The CDR3 totals 16 residues. CDR1 is SGHDT, CDR2 YYEEEE, per germline. After removal of 2 bases from V and 5 bases from J, the junction contained 12 bases not matched to a gene. CDR3 in DNA: TGTGCCAGCAGCTTCAACCGACAGGGTTATCATTATGGCTACACCTTC. Translation gives CASSFNRQGYHYGYTF.

The rearrangement links TRBV5-1 to TRBJ1-2; unclear D gene. This CDR3 region has 14 residues. V lost 5 bases and J 7 bases, leaving 18 bases between the germline ends. Looked up from germline, CDR1 is SGHRS and CDR2 is YFSETQ. The CDR3 spells CASRREEKLGGYTF. CDR3 nucleotides: TGCGCCAGCAGGAGGGAGGAAAAGTTAGGTGGCTACACCTTC.

There are a few counts of this clone. The rearrangement links TRBV7-9 to TRBJ2-3; 10 nucleotides match TRBD1. The junction had 7 bases not matched to a gene; V was cut back by 7 bases and J by 3 bases. CDR1 is SEHNR and CDR2 is FQNEAQ in the germline V gene (reference sequence). CDR3 size: 15 residues. This chain's CDR3 is CASIKGGQGTDTQYF. The CDR3 DNA is TGTGCCAGCATCAAAGGGGGACAGGGGACAGATACGCAGTATTTT.

The chain links TRBV7-9 to TRBJ2-1, with 8 bases aligning to TRBD1. Losses at the gene ends were 3 bases for V and 6 bases for J; bases not matched to a gene: 4. Germline lookup yields CDR1 SEHNR and CDR2 FQNEAQ (reference sequence). This CDR3 has 14 residues. The CDR3 protein is CASSLTTGVNEQFF. The DNA for the CDR3 is TGTGCCAGCAGCTTGACGACAGGGGTCAATGAGCAGTTCTTC.

The chain joins TRBV5-8 to TRBJ2-3; TRBD1 agrees at 8 bases. V lost 2 bases and J lost 1; bases outside the gene matches: 3. Germline CDR1 reads SGHTS; CDR2 reads YDEGEE. The CDR3 length is 15 residues. For the CDR3, the DNA is TGTGCCAGCAGCTTTCGGGGACAGGGCACAGATACGCAGTATTTT. The encoded protein is CASSFRGQGTDTQYF.

This chain uses TRBV29-1 with TRBJ2-7, with TRBD2 matching 7 bases. The J segment lost 5 bases and the V segment lost 7 bases, leaving 11 bases of the junction unmatched. CDR1 and CDR2 (germline): SQVTM, ANQGSEA. CDR3 length: 13 residues. CDR3: CSAQTGTTNEQYF. The CDR3 nucleotides read TGCAGCGCCCAAACCGGGACTACGAACGAGCAGTACTTC.

V gene TRBV2 combines with J gene TRBJ2-1; TRBD1 matches 7 bases. Looked up from germline, CDR1 is SNHLY and CDR2 is FYNNEI. The CDR3 has 13 amino acids. V lost 8 bases, J lost 4 bases, and 5 bases stayed unmatched. The DNA of the CDR3 is TGTGCCAGCGTAACAGGGGTTTACAATGAGCAGTTCTTC. Translated, it gives CASVTGVYNEQFF.

The chain couples TRBV30 to TRBJ2-5, with D perhaps matching TRBD1 or TRBD2 (6 bases each). The germline V gene has CDR1 GTSNPN and CDR2 SVGIG (reference sequence). The CDR3 contains 13 residues. V dropped 2 bases and J dropped 5 bases, with 12 bases sitting between them. The CDR3 sequence: CAWSSGGRETQYF. CDR3 coding DNA: TGTGCCTGGAGTTCCGGGGGCAGGGAGACCCAGTACTTC.

The V and J genes are TRBV6-6 and TRBJ2-1; D ambiguous. The length of the CDR3 is 12 residues. Trimming cost V 7 bases and J 7 bases, with 11 bases left between them. CDR1 is MNHNY and CDR2 is SVGAGI in the germline V gene (reference sequence). As DNA, the CDR3 is TGTGCCAGCACCACCGGAAGGAATGAGCAGTTCTTC. The encoded protein is CASTTGRNEQFF.

The V and J genes are TRBV15 and TRBJ2-1; perhaps TRBD1 as D (6 bases). The V end lost 5 bases, the J end lost 0 bases, and 11 bases lay between the germline ends. This CDR3 has 15 residues. Germline V gene data show CDR1 as LNHNV and CDR2 as YYDKDF (reference sequence). CDR3 in amino acids: CATSGDRSSYNEQFF. The DNA for the CDR3 is TGTGCCACCAGCGGCGACAGGAGCTCCTACAATGAGCAGTTCTTC.

The genes are TRBV4-3 and TRBJ2-1; unclear D gene. The CDR3 has 15 residues. V was shortened by 1 base and J by 1 base, with 8 bases between the two germline ends. Germline V gene data show CDR1 as LGHNA and CDR2 as YSLEER. CDR3 in amino acids: CASSQGGKSYNEQFF. CDR3 bases: TGCGCCAGCAGCCAAGGCGGAAAATCCTACAATGAGCAGTTCTTC.

This clone came up a few times. V usage is TRBV18 and J usage is TRBJ1-1, with 8 bases matching TRBD1. Germline V lookup: CDR1 KGHSH, CDR2 LQKENI. V trimming: 1 base; J trimming: 6 bases; junction bases outside the gene matches: 7. The CDR3 is 15 amino acids. The CDR3 here is CASSPRTGKRSEAFF. The CDR3 region has the DNA TGTGCCAGCTCACCACGGACAGGGAAAAGATCTGAAGCTTTCTTT.

This clone was detected only a few times. The V and J genes are TRBV20-1 and TRBJ2-3; weak D call: TRBD2 (5 bases). Germline values: CDR1 DFQATT, CDR2 SNEGSKA (reference sequence). V was shortened by 4 bases and J by 6 bases, with 8 bases between the two germline ends. The CDR3 is 11 amino acids. CDR3 bases: TGCAGTGCTAAACTAGGGGATACGCAGTATTTT. Amino acids: CSAKLGDTQYF.

This clone occurred many times. The V and J genes are TRBV5-1 and TRBJ2-7; D ambiguous. V lost 3 bases to trimming and J lost 0 bases, with 10 bases between them. The CDR3 is 14 amino acids. The germline gives CDR1 SGHRS, CDR2 YFSETQ. The chain's CDR3 is CASSSQQSSYEQYF. The CDR3 region has the DNA TGCGCCAGCAGCTCGCAACAATCCTCCTACGAGCAGTACTTC.